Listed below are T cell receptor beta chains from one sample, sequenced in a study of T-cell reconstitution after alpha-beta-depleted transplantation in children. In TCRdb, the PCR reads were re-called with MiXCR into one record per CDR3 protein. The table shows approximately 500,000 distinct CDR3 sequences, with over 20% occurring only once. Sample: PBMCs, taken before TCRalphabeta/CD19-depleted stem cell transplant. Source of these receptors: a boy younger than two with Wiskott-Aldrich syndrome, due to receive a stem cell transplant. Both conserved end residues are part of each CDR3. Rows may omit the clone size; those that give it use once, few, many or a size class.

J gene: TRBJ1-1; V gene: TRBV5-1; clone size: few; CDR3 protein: CASSLETGGTEAFF
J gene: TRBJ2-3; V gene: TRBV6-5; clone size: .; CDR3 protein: CASSLTGGSTETQYF
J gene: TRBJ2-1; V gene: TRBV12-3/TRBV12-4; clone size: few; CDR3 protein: CASSAWASSYNEQFF
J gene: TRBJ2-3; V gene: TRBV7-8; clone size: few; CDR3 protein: CASSLVGLAGGATQYF
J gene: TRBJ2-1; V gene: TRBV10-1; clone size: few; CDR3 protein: CASSEGLAEGNEQFF
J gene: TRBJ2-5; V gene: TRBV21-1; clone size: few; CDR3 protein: CASSNESTGKETQYF
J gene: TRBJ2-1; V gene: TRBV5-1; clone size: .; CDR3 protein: CASSFGGSGSSYNEQFF
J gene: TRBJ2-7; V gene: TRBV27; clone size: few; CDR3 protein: CASRPPAGSYEQYF
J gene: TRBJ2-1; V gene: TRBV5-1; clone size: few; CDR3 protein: CASSLLVETKLNNEQFF
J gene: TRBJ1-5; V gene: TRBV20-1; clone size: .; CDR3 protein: CSAAHSNQPQHF
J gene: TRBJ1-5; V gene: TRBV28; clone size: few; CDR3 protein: CASRGYRNSNQPQHF
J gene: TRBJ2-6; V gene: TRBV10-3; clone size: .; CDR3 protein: CAISESPGSSGANVLTF
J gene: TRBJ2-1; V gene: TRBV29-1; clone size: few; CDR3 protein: CSVSFAGPSEQFF
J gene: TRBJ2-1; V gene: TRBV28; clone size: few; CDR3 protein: CASRTPRGLWGNTYNEQFF
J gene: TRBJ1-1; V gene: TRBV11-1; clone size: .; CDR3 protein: CASSLGLNTEVFF
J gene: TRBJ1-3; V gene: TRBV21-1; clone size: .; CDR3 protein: CASITTWDSGNTIYF
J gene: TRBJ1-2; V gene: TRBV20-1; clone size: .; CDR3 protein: CSARGQSNYGYTF
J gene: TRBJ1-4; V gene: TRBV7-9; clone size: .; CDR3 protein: CASSLWTDYEKLFF
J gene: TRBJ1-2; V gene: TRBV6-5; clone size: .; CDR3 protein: CASSYSRSNYGYTF
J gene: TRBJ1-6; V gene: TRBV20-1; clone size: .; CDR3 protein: CSARAYKSSYNSPLHF
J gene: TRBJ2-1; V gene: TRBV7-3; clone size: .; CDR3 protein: CASSVRGVNEQFF
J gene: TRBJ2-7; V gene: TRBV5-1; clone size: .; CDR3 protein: CASSIGLAGDYEQYF
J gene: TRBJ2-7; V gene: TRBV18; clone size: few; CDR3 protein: CASSLSTGTGYEQYF
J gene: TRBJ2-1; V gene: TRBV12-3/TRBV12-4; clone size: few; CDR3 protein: CASSFTTSGFNEQFF
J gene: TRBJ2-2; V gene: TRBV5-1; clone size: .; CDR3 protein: CASSLELVGAGELFF
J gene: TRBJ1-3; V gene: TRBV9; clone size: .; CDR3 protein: CASRKDSSGNTIYF